This TCR beta chain was recovered during a study of cytomegalovirus exposure and HLA in healthy donors. Study findings and constraints: In an earlier analysis, productive rearrangement rates for most beta V segments clustered near 87% or 30%. Versus the approximately 670-donor mean, an Asian-associated ancestry cluster reportedly showed fewer N-insertions in a later analysis. As immune exposure information, only CMV serostatus was available. Presence/absence analyses assumed roughly uniform sequencing depth across donors.

Turning to this clone: Its target is unknown.

V trimming: 1 base; J trimming: 5 bases; junction bases outside the gene matches: 12. The CDR3 covers 19 residues. Germline CDR1 reads SGHAT; CDR2 reads FQNNGV. The primer mix had 60 Vbeta and 13 Jbeta primers. Repertoires were generated with immunoSEQ multiplex PCR, while TCRdb's copy carries only in-frame clones and drops some. The profile covers approximately 240,000 clones, with about 80% appearing a single time and 0.58% taken by the ten largest. The sequence derives from a woman aged 40 to 50 in good health and CMV-seronegative. The rearrangement uses TRBV11-2 and TRBJ2-2, with TRBD2 identical over 11 bases. The sequencing input was PBMCs. The CDR3 region has the DNA TGTGCCAGCAGCTTAGGGCCTCCTAGCGGGGGGCGAAAAACCGGGGAGCTGTTTTTT. Its translation: CASSLGPPSGGRKTGELFF.